These 12 T cell receptor beta chains were all obtained from the same sample, sequenced in a study of PD-1 blockade in classical Hodgkin lymphoma. Brentuximab vedotin exposure varied among the patients, all of whom had relapsed after autologous stem cell transplantation. Some clones are missing from TCRdb's copy, which holds only in-frame ones; the method was immunoSEQ multiplex PCR. The sample includes 49,000 or so clones, around 80% of them seen just once. This sample comprised peripheral blood mononuclear cells (PBMCs), obtained before the second cycle of nivolumab. These TCRs come from a human donor with classical Hodgkin lymphoma.

The rearrangement links TRBV5-8 to TRBJ2-1; no clear D. The V end lost 4 bases, the J end lost 0 bases, and 14 bases lay between the germline ends. The CDR3 is 16 amino acids. Germline-derived CDR1 and CDR2 are SGHTS and YDEGEE. The CDR3 sequence: CASSIDRRSSYNEQFF. The CDR3 DNA follows: TGTGCCAGCAGCATTGACCGGAGAAGCTCCTACAATGAGCAGTTCTTC.

The rearrangement joins TRBV5-1 to TRBJ2-1; D gene uncertain. The length of the CDR3 is 17 residues. The germline V gene encodes CDR1 SGHRS and CDR2 YFSETQ. Trimming removed 1 base from V and 4 bases from J, with 18 bases in between. The CDR3 nucleotides read TGCGCCAGCAGCTTGTTTCGTCAGCCTTTCATTTACAATGAGCAGTTCTTC. Its translation: CASSLFRQPFIYNEQFF.

V is TRBV28 and J is TRBJ1-1, with D perhaps TRBD1 (6 bases). CDR1 and CDR2 (germline): MDHEN, SYDVKM. The CDR3 has 16 residues. Trimming pared 1 base from V and 0 bases from J, leaving 12 bases between. DNA of the CDR3: TGTGCCAGCAGTTTATTCAAGAGGACAGTGAACACTGAAGCTTTCTTT. It codes for CASSLFKRTVNTEAFF.

CDR3 protein: CASSRTDIDTGELFF. CDR3 coding DNA: TGTGCCAGCAGCCGTACGGACATCGACACCGGGGAGCTGTTTTTT. The V and J genes are TRBV4-2 and TRBJ2-2, with D perhaps TRBD1 (5 bases). The CDR3 is made up of 15 amino acids. Germline lookup yields CDR1 LGHNA and CDR2 YNFKEQ. V lost 4 bases and J 3 bases, leaving 12 bases between the germline ends.

The V and J genes are TRBV5-6 and TRBJ2-2; D uncertain. The germline gives CDR1 SGHDT, CDR2 YYEEEE. Trimming cost V 4 bases and J 4 bases, with 5 bases left between them. This CDR3 spans 12 amino acids. Here the CDR3 reads CASSHFTGELFF. Written as DNA, the CDR3 is TGTGCCAGCAGCCACTTCACCGGGGAGCTGTTTTTT.

This clone came up a few times. This chain links TRBV7-9 with TRBJ1-2; 8 bases line up with TRBD1. The CDR3 has 13 residues. Trimming at V came to 4 bases and at J to 6 bases, leaving 4 bases not matched to a gene. In germline, CDR1 is SEHNR, CDR2 FQNEAQ (reference sequence). The CDR3 DNA reads TGTGCCAGCAGCTCGGGACAGGAACATGGCTACACCTTC. Translation gives CASSSGQEHGYTF. Looking up the rest from reference TRBV7-9 and TRBJ1-2 gives the full variable domain: DTGVSQNPRHKITKRGQNVTFRCDPISEHNRLYWYRQTLGQGPEFLTYFQNEAQLEKSRLLSDRFSAERPKGSFSTLEIQRTEQGDSAMYLCASSSGQEHGYTFGSGTRLTVV.

A few counts support this clone. The V call is TRBV18, the J call TRBJ1-2; 7 nucleotides align to TRBD1. V trimming: 3 bases; J trimming: 2 bases; junction bases outside the gene matches: 3. This CDR3 comprises 14 residues. CDR1 is KGHSH, CDR2 LQKENI, per germline. CDR3 sequence reads: CASSPGQQNYGYTF. The CDR3 DNA reads as TGTGCCAGCTCACCGGGACAGCAAAACTATGGCTACACCTTC.

The DNA for the CDR3 is TGTGCCAGTAGAGATGGGTCTGGAAACACCATATATTTT. Translation gives CASRDGSGNTIYF. This rearrangement joins TRBV19 to TRBJ1-3; D not resolved. Germline loops: CDR1 LNHDA, CDR2 SQIVND (reference sequence). The CDR3 spans 13 residues. V dropped 6 bases and J dropped 1 base, with 7 bases sitting between them.

The rearrangement joins TRBV9 to TRBJ2-1; perhaps TRBD2 as D (5 bases). This CDR3 comprises 15 residues. Trimming pared 0 bases from V and 10 bases from J, leaving 17 bases between. CDR1 and CDR2 (germline): SGDLS, YYNGEE. CDR3 protein: CASSVGQDPGSEQFF. CDR3 bases: TGTGCCAGCAGCGTAGGGCAGGACCCGGGGAGCGAGCAGTTCTTC.

This clone was counted a few times. CDR3 residues: CASASGRTDTQYF. In nucleotides, the CDR3 is TGTGCCAGTGCTAGCGGGAGGACAGATACGCAGTATTTT. The V and J genes are TRBV28 and TRBJ2-3, with 11 bases lining up with TRBD2. The CDR3 consists of 13 residues. V shed 9 bases and J 3 bases; nucleotides not matched to a gene: 2. Germline V CDR1 and CDR2: MDHEN, SYDVKM. Looking up the rest from reference TRBV28 and TRBJ2-3 gives the full variable domain: DVKVTQSSRYLVKRTGEKVFLECVQDMDHENMFWYRQDPGLGLRLIYFSYDVKMKEKGDIPEGYSVSREKKERFSLILESASTNQTSMYLCASASGRTDTQYFGPGTRLTVL.

The chain joins TRBV16 to TRBJ1-1; D ambiguous. Trimming shortened V by 0 bases and J by 5 bases, and 7 bases separated the two germline ends. The germline V gene has CDR1 KGHSY and CDR2 FQNENV. This CDR3 comprises 13 residues. CDR3 amino acids: CASSQSARTEAFF. The DNA for the CDR3 is TGTGCCAGCAGCCAATCCGCCAGGACTGAAGCTTTCTTT.

Comment on this clone: Other nucleotide sequences from this sample produce the same CDR3. The genes are TRBV10-3 and TRBJ1-2; possibly TRBD1 for D (6 bases). CDR1 and CDR2 from the germline V gene are ENHRY and SYGVKD. This CDR3 is built from 13 residues. V lost 3 bases and J 2 bases, leaving 7 bases between the germline ends. The CDR3 protein is CAISEGGNYGYTF. The CDR3 nucleotides are TGTGCCATCAGTGAAGGGGGGAACTATGGCTACACCTTC.